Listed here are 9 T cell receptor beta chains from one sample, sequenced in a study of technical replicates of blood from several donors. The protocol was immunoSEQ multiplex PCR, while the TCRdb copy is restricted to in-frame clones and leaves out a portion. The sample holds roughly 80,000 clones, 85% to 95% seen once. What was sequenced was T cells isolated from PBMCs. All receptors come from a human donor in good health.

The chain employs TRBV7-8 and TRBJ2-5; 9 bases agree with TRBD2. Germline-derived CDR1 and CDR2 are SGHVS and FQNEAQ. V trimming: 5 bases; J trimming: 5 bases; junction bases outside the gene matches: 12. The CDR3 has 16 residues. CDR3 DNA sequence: TGTGCCAGCAGCGAACTTCGCGGGAGGGCCTATGAGACCCAGTACTTC. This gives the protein CASSELRGRAYETQYF.

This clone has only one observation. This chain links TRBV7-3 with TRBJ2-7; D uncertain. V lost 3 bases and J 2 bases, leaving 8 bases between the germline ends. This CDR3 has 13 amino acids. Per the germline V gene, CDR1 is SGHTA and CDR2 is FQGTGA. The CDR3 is CASSLVLAYEQYF. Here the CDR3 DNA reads TGTGCCAGCAGCTTGGTCTTAGCCTACGAGCAGTACTTC.

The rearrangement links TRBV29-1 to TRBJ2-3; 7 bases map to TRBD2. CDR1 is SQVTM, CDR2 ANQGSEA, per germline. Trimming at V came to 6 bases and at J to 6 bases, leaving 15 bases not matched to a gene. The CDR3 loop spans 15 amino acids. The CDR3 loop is CSVSQEAGVTDTQYF. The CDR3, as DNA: TGCAGCGTCTCGCAAGAGGCGGGAGTTACCGATACGCAGTATTTT.

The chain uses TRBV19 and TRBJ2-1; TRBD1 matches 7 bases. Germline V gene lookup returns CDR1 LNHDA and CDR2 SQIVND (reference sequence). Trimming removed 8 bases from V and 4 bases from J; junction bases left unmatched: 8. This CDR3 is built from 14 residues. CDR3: CASSTGFSYNEQFF. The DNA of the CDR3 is TGTGCCAGTTCGACAGGGTTTTCTTACAATGAGCAGTTCTTC.

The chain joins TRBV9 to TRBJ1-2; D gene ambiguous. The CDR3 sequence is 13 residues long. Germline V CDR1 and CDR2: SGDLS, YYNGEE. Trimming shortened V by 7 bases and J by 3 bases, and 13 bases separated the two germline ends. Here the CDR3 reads CASGVGRHYGYTF. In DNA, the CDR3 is TGTGCCAGCGGAGTGGGGAGACACTATGGCTACACCTTC.

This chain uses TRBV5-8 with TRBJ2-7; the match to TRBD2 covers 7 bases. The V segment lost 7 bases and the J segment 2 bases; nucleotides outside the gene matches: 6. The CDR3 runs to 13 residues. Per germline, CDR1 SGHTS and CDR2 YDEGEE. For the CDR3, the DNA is TGTGCCAGCGTATCGGGGGGAACCTACGAGCAGTACTTC. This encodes CASVSGGTYEQYF.

CDR3 sequence (DNA): TGTGCCAGCAGGACAGGGGTCGGAGGTAATGAGCAGTTCTTC. This encodes CASRTGVGGNEQFF. The chain carries TRBV2 and TRBJ2-1; TRBD1 matches 8 bases. Germline lookup yields CDR1 SNHLY and CDR2 FYNNEI. The CDR3 is 14 residues long. V lost 6 bases to trimming and J lost 7 bases; unmatched junction nucleotides: 8.

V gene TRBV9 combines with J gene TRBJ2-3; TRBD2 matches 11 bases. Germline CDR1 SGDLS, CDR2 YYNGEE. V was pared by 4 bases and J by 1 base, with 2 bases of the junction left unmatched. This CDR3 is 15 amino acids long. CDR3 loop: CASSLGLAGTDTQYF. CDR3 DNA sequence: TGTGCCAGCAGCCTGGGACTAGCGGGCACAGATACGCAGTATTTT. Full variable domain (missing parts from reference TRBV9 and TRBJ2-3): DSGVTQTPKHLITATGQRVTLRCSPRSGDLSVYWYQQSLDQGLQFLIQYYNGEERAKGNILERFSAQQFPDLHSELNLSSLELGDSALYFCASSLGLAGTDTQYFGPGTRLTVL.

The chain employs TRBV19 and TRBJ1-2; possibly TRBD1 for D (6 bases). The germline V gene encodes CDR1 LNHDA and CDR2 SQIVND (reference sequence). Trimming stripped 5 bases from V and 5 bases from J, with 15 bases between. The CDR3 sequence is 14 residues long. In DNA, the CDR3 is TGTGCCAGTAGTGTTGGACAGAGCCTGTATGGCTACACCTTC. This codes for CASSVGQSLYGYTF.